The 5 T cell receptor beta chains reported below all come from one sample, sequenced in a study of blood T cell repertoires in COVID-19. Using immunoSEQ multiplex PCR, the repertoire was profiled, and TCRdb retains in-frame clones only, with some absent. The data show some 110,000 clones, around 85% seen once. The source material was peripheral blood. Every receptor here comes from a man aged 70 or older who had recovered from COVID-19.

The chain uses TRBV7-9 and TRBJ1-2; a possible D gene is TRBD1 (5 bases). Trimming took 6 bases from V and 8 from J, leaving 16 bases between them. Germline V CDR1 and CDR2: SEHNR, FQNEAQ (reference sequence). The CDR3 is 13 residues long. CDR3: CASRPPGGAGYTF. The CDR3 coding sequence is TGTGCCAGCAGGCCCCCTGGCGGGGCCGGCTACACCTTC.

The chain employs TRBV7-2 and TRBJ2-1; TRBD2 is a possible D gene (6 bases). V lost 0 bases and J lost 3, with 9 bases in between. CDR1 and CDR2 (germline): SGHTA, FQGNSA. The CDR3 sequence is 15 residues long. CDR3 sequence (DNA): TGTGCCAGCAGCTTAGCAGCGGGCCTCTACAATGAGCAGTTCTTC. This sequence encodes CASSLAAGLYNEQFF. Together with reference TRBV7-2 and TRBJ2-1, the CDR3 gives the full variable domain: GAGVSQSPSNKVTEKGKDVELRCDPISGHTALYWYRQSLGQGLEFLIYFQGNSAPDKSGLPSDRFSAERTGGSVSTLTIQRTQQEDSAVYLCASSLAAGLYNEQFFGPGTRLTVL.

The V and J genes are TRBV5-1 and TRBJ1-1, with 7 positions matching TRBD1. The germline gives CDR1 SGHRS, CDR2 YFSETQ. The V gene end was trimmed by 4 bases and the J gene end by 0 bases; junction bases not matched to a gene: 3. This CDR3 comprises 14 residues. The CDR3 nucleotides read TGCGCCAGCAGCGAGACAGGGTTGAACACTGAAGCTTTCTTT. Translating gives CASSETGLNTEAFF.

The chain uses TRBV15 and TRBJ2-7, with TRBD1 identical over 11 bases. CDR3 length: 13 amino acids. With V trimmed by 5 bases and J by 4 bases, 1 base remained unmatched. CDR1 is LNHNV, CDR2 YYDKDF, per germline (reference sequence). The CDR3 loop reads CATSRDRGYEQYF. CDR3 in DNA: TGTGCCACCAGCCGGGACAGGGGGTACGAGCAGTACTTC.

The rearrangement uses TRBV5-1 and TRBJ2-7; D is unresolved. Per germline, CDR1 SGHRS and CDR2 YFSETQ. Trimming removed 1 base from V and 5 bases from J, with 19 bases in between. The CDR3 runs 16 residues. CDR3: CASSLFFGSVRHEQYF. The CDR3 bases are TGCGCCAGCAGCTTGTTCTTTGGGTCAGTCAGGCACGAGCAGTACTTC.